This TCR beta chain was obtained from a study of CD8 T cells in Susac syndrome. This CDR3 has 15 residues. Trimming left V 2 bases short and J 4 bases short, with 17 bases between. Germline V gene sequence: CDR1 DFQATT, CDR2 SNEGSKA (reference sequence). Blood CD8+ and CD4+ T cells underwent high-throughput TCR beta sequencing. Points on this clonotype: Its antigen remains unidentified.

Reverse transcription of roughly 0.5 to 1 ug RNA was carried out with random hexamers. MiXCR was run by TCRdb on the immunoSEQ multiplex PCR reads, yielding one entry per CDR3 protein. The table shows 110,000 to 150,000 distinct CDR3 sequences, with approximately 96% occurring only once. Broader study findings: The CD4+ T cell repertoires, which came from Susac syndrome patients, showed no sign of clonal expansion. It was acknowledged by the study that relatively few individuals were included in its TCR sequencing and HLA analysis.

The sequencing sample was made of CD4+ T cells from PBMCs. The chain links TRBV20-1 to TRBJ1-2; tentative D call: TRBD1 (6 bases). The sequence was obtained from a human donor with Susac syndrome. The CDR3 DNA sequence: TGCAGTGCTAGACTCCGTGAACAGGGCCTCTATGGCTACACCTTC. Protein sequence: CSARLREQGLYGYTF.